A selection of T cell receptor beta chains follows, all from one sample in a study of shared clonotypes between healthy human individuals. TCRdb's copy holds only in-frame clones and misses some; the assay was immunoSEQ multiplex PCR. This sample has a few million clones, with around 94% found just once. The source material was naive CD4+ T cells sorted from blood. Receptors were obtained from a man between 18 and 29 years old in good health. The CDR3 runs from the conserved cysteine through the conserved F or W. A D gene is named only where the DNA matches it firmly. Not all rows give a size; the values are once, few, many and, for expanded clones, a class.

d_call: .; j_call: TRBJ1-5; clone_size: once; v_call: TRBV6-4; cdr3_nt: TGTGCCAGCACACAACAGCATTTT; cdr3_aa: CASTQQHF
d_call: .; j_call: TRBJ1-2; clone_size: .; v_call: TRBV28; cdr3_nt: TGTGCCAGCAGTCCGCAGGGGAGGAAGGGTGGCTACACCTTC; cdr3_aa: CASSPQGRKGGYTF
d_call: .; j_call: TRBJ2-5; clone_size: .; v_call: TRBV7-2; cdr3_nt: TGTGCCAGCACCTCGTCTCGGGGAGGACCCATGGTGGAGACCCAGTACTTC; cdr3_aa: CASTSSRGGPMVETQYF
d_call: TRBD2; j_call: TRBJ2-3; clone_size: .; v_call: TRBV5-1; cdr3_nt: TGCGCCAGCAATACTGGGCGGGGGGGCGCAGATACGCAGTATTTT; cdr3_aa: CASNTGRGGADTQYF
d_call: .; j_call: TRBJ1-2; clone_size: .; v_call: TRBV6-6; cdr3_nt: TGTGCCAGCAGTCAACCCGGGAACTATGGCTACACCTTC; cdr3_aa: CASSQPGNYGYTF
d_call: .; j_call: TRBJ1-1; clone_size: .; v_call: TRBV29-1; cdr3_nt: TGCAGCGTTGTCGGCGACCTCGGTGGCACTGAAGCTTTCTTT; cdr3_aa: CSVVGDLGGTEAFF
d_call: .; j_call: TRBJ1-2; clone_size: .; v_call: TRBV5-4; cdr3_nt: TGTGCCAGCAGCTTGGATCTCCGGGCAGCCCATGGCTACACCTTC; cdr3_aa: CASSLDLRAAHGYTF
d_call: .; j_call: TRBJ2-2; clone_size: .; v_call: TRBV28; cdr3_nt: TGTGCCAGCAGTTCTTATGGGGCGAACACCGGGGAGCTGTTTTTT; cdr3_aa: CASSSYGANTGELFF
d_call: TRBD1; j_call: TRBJ2-5; clone_size: .; v_call: TRBV5-1; cdr3_nt: TGCGCCAGCAGCTTGGAAAGGACAGGGAAGGTTCAAGAGACCCAGTACTTC; cdr3_aa: CASSLERTGKVQETQYF
d_call: TRBD1; j_call: TRBJ1-1; clone_size: .; v_call: TRBV25-1; cdr3_nt: TGTGCCAGCAGTGAACACAGGGGTAACACTGAAGCTTTCTTT; cdr3_aa: CASSEHRGNTEAFF
d_call: .; j_call: TRBJ2-6; clone_size: .; v_call: TRBV19; cdr3_nt: TGTGCCAGTAGTCTTCGCGCCAGCTCTGGGGCCAACGTCCTGACTTTC; cdr3_aa: CASSLRASSGANVLTF
d_call: .; j_call: TRBJ2-7; clone_size: .; v_call: TRBV25-1; cdr3_nt: TGTGCCAGCAGTGAATATAGGCTAGTCGACGAGCAGTACTTC; cdr3_aa: CASSEYRLVDEQYF
d_call: .; j_call: TRBJ2-6; clone_size: .; v_call: TRBV5-4; cdr3_nt: TGTGCCAGCAGCGCCCTGGGGGGTTCTGGGGCCAACGTCCTGACTTTC; cdr3_aa: CASSALGGSGANVLTF
d_call: .; j_call: TRBJ2-7; clone_size: .; v_call: TRBV6-1; cdr3_nt: TGTGCCACCTACCCCGGCGGCACGCACTACGAGCAGTACTTC; cdr3_aa: CATYPGGTHYEQYF
d_call: .; j_call: TRBJ2-1; clone_size: once; v_call: TRBV6-1; cdr3_nt: TGTGCCAGCAGTGACTTGGAATCCTACAATGAGCAGTTCTTC; cdr3_aa: CASSDLESYNEQFF
d_call: TRBD1; j_call: TRBJ1-2; clone_size: .; v_call: TRBV28; cdr3_nt: TGTGCCAGCAGTTTCCGGGACAGGGGCTATGGCTACACCTTC; cdr3_aa: CASSFRDRGYGYTF
d_call: TRBD1; j_call: TRBJ1-2; clone_size: .; v_call: TRBV5-6; cdr3_nt: TGTGCCAGCAGCTTGGCGCGGACAGGGGGCAATGGCTACACCTTC; cdr3_aa: CASSLARTGGNGYTF
d_call: TRBD2; j_call: TRBJ2-1; clone_size: .; v_call: TRBV7-2; cdr3_nt: TGTGCCAGCAGCTTATCGATCCTAGCGGGAAGAGCCTACAATGAGCAGTTCTTC; cdr3_aa: CASSLSILAGRAYNEQFF
d_call: .; j_call: TRBJ1-4; clone_size: .; v_call: TRBV7-8; cdr3_nt: TGTGCCAGCAGCTTCGAGGCGCGGGGCGAAAAACTGTTTTTT; cdr3_aa: CASSFEARGEKLFF
d_call: TRBD2; j_call: TRBJ2-5; clone_size: .; v_call: TRBV5-1; cdr3_nt: TGCGCCAGCAGCTTGCCCTCGACTAGCGGGGGCCAAGAGACCCAGTACTTC; cdr3_aa: CASSLPSTSGGQETQYF
d_call: .; j_call: TRBJ2-1; clone_size: once; v_call: TRBV7-2; cdr3_nt: TGTGCCAGCAGCTTAGCGGGTGCCAGCTCCTACAATGAGCAGTTCTTC; cdr3_aa: CASSLAGASSYNEQFF
d_call: .; j_call: TRBJ1-5; clone_size: .; v_call: TRBV30; cdr3_nt: TGTGCCTGGAGTGACGGGGGTAGGGGGAGCAATCAGCCCCAGCATTTT; cdr3_aa: CAWSDGGRGSNQPQHF
d_call: .; j_call: TRBJ1-1; clone_size: .; v_call: TRBV5-4; cdr3_nt: TGTGCCAGCAGCTTGGTGGGTTTGAACACTGAAGCTTTCTTT; cdr3_aa: CASSLVGLNTEAFF
d_call: TRBD2; j_call: TRBJ2-1; clone_size: .; v_call: TRBV5-1; cdr3_nt: TGCGCCAGCAGCCCCCAAACTAGCGGGGGTTACAATGAGCAGTTCTTC; cdr3_aa: CASSPQTSGGYNEQFF
d_call: .; j_call: TRBJ2-5; clone_size: .; v_call: TRBV6-5; cdr3_nt: TGTGCCAGCAGTCCGGGACGGCATATCGAGACCCAGTACTTC; cdr3_aa: CASSPGRHIETQYF
d_call: TRBD2; j_call: TRBJ2-5; clone_size: .; v_call: TRBV2; cdr3_nt: TGTGCCAGCAGCGCAGGACTAGCGTCGGAGACCCAGTACTTC; cdr3_aa: CASSAGLASETQYF
d_call: .; j_call: TRBJ1-5; clone_size: once; v_call: TRBV5-1; cdr3_nt: TGCGCCAGCAGCTTGGAAGGGGGGCCAGGTAGCAATCAGCCCCAGCATTTT; cdr3_aa: CASSLEGGPGSNQPQHF
d_call: .; j_call: TRBJ1-5; clone_size: .; v_call: TRBV6-1; cdr3_nt: TGTGCCAGCAGTGAAGGAGGGAGCTTCAATCAGCCCCAGCATTTT; cdr3_aa: CASSEGGSFNQPQHF
d_call: .; j_call: TRBJ2-7; clone_size: .; v_call: TRBV5-1; cdr3_nt: TGCGCCAGCAGCACAGGGAACTCCTACGAGCAGTACTTC; cdr3_aa: CASSTGNSYEQYF
d_call: .; j_call: TRBJ2-1; clone_size: .; v_call: TRBV5-4; cdr3_nt: TGTGCCAGCAGTCTACCCTACAATGAGCAGTTCTTC; cdr3_aa: CASSLPYNEQFF
d_call: TRBD2; j_call: TRBJ2-1; clone_size: .; v_call: TRBV5-1; cdr3_nt: TGCGCCAGCAGCTTGGCTAGCGGATCCTACAATGAGCAGTTCTTC; cdr3_aa: CASSLASGSYNEQFF
d_call: TRBD1; j_call: TRBJ1-2; clone_size: .; v_call: TRBV28; cdr3_nt: TGTGCCAGCAGCCTCGGGCCAGGGGGCCATGGCTACACCTTC; cdr3_aa: CASSLGPGGHGYTF
d_call: .; j_call: TRBJ2-7; clone_size: .; v_call: TRBV28; cdr3_nt: TGTGCCAGCAGTTTCCACCGCCTGTACTCCTACGAGCAGTACTTC; cdr3_aa: CASSFHRLYSYEQYF
d_call: TRBD1; j_call: TRBJ2-7; clone_size: .; v_call: TRBV9; cdr3_nt: TGTGCCAGCAGCGTGACCCCGACAGGGAAAGACGAGCAGTACTTC; cdr3_aa: CASSVTPTGKDEQYF
d_call: .; j_call: TRBJ2-3; clone_size: .; v_call: TRBV7-6; cdr3_nt: TGTGCCAGCAGCTTAGTAGCGCTCACCGACCCAGATACGCAGTATTTT; cdr3_aa: CASSLVALTDPDTQYF